This TCR beta chain derives from a study of blood T cell repertoires in COVID-19. About the research overall: T cells, B-cell-depleted T cells, or PBMCs provided the cDNA or gDNA that served as material.

Per the germline V gene, CDR1 is MGHRA and CDR2 is YSYEKL. The V gene end was trimmed by 1 base and the J gene end by 6 bases; junction bases not matched to a gene: 11. This CDR3 is 16 amino acids long. Sequencing was performed with immunoSEQ multiplex PCR; in TCRdb, only in-frame clones are kept and a portion is missing. Among roughly 200,000 clones listed, about nine tenths were seen once. The source is a man aged 40-55 years with acute or convalescent COVID-19. Material for sequencing was peripheral blood. The chain combines TRBV4-1 with TRBJ1-1, with 7 bases aligning to TRBD1. The CDR3 protein is CASSQAQGGASSEAFF. CDR3 sequence (DNA): TGCGCCAGCAGCCAAGCTCAGGGGGGAGCGAGCTCTGAAGCTTTCTTT.